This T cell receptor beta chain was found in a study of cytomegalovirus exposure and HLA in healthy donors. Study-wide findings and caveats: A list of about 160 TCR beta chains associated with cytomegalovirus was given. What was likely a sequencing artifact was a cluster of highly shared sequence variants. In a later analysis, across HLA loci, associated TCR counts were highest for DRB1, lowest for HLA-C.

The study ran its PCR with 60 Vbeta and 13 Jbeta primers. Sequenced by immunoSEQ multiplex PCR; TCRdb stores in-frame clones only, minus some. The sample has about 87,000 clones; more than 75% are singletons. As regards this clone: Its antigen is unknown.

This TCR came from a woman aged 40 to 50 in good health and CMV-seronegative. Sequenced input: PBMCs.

The CDR3 DNA is TGTGCCAGCAGCCCCCCGAGAGGGATCCTCCACTTT. Protein product: CASSPPRGILHF. The chain recombines TRBV7-9 with TRBJ1-6; the D is unclear. The CDR3 spans 12 residues. Germline CDR1 is SEHNR and CDR2 is FQNEAQ (reference sequence). Between the trimmed V and J ends, which lost 5 bases and 15 bases, there was a span of 14 bases.